The 30 T cell receptor beta chains listed next were all sequenced from one sample in a study of blood T cell repertoires in COVID-19 (dated by TCRdb to the early 2020s). Receptor amplification or capture employed the immunoSEQ multiplex PCR assay. TCRdb limited this immuneACCESS table to in-frame rearrangements with V and J called. A share of clones is missing; checked studies link under half to unresolved V genes, and the rest is unexplained. In all, the sample holds 290,000 or so clones, and over 75% of those were seen once. Together, the top ten hold approximately 1.2% of the sample. The sequencing sample was made of PBMCs or T cells enriched from blood (not recorded which). These receptors all come from a woman in her twenties or thirties who had recovered from COVID-19.

The genes are TRBV20-1 and TRBJ2-3; TRBD2 matches 9 bases. Germline trimming cut 3 bases from V and 0 bases from J; bases unmatched to any gene: 7. CDR3 size: 16 residues. CDR1 and CDR2 (germline): DFQATT, SNEGSKA (reference sequence). CDR3: CSASVASGASTDTQYF. In DNA, the CDR3 is TGCAGTGCTAGTGTCGCTAGCGGGGCTAGCACAGATACGCAGTATTTT.

CDR3 sequence: CASSPGTMSSYEQYF. DNA of the CDR3: TGTGCCAGCAGCCCGGGGACAATGAGCTCCTACGAGCAGTACTTC. The V gene is TRBV3-1 (or the pseudogene TRBV3-2), the J gene TRBJ2-7, with D possibly matching TRBD1 (6 bases). Trimming left V 4 bases short and J 0 bases short, with 13 bases between. Looked up from germline, CDR1 is LGHDT and CDR2 is YNNKEL (reference sequence). The CDR3 is 15 residues long.

This chain links TRBV5-4 with TRBJ1-6; 8 bases map to TRBD1. With 4 bases clipped from V and 10 bases from J, the junction kept 7 bases outside the gene matches. The CDR3 length is 14 residues. In germline, CDR1 is SGHNT, CDR2 YYREEE (reference sequence). The CDR3 DNA reads TGTGCCAGCAGCGGTGACAGGGGTGGGTCACCCCTCCACTTT. Amino acid sequence: CASSGDRGGSPLHF.

There are a few counts of this clone. The V and J genes are TRBV28 and TRBJ1-3; tentative D call: TRBD1 (5 bases). The CDR3 sequence is 16 residues long. Germline V gives CDR1 MDHEN, CDR2 SYDVKM. Trimming stripped 5 bases from V and 0 bases from J, with 14 bases between. The CDR3 nucleotides read TGTGCCAGCAGTCCCGGAGGGGCCCGCTCTGGAAACACCATATATTTT. Its protein product is CASSPGGARSGNTIYF.

V is TRBV10-3 and J is TRBJ2-2; possibly TRBD2 for D (5 bases). Trimming left V 4 bases short and J 5 bases short, with 11 bases between. The germline CDR1 and CDR2 sequences are ENHRY and SYGVKD. The CDR3 length is 14 residues. CDR3 nucleotides: TGTGCCATCAGTGTGGAGGAGCTGACCGGGGAGCTGTTTTTT. This codes for CAISVEELTGELFF.

The chain recombines TRBV11-2 with TRBJ1-1, with TRBD1 matching 7 bases. The J segment lost 0 bases and the V segment lost 5 bases, leaving 6 bases of the junction unmatched. This CDR3 has 15 amino acids. CDR1 is SGHAT, CDR2 FQNNGV, per germline. CDR3 amino acids: CASSAGQTMNTEAFF. As DNA, the CDR3 is TGTGCCAGCAGCGCGGGACAGACTATGAACACTGAAGCTTTCTTT.

The chain uses TRBV19 and TRBJ1-6; TRBD1 matches at 9 bases. The V segment lost 5 bases and the J segment 7 bases; nucleotides outside the gene matches: 12. Germline CDR1 is LNHDA and CDR2 is SQIVND (reference sequence). The CDR3 contains 17 residues. The CDR3 nucleotides are TGTGCCAGTAGTCCTCGGACAGGGGCCGTAGACAATTCACCCCTCCACTTT. Translated: CASSPRTGAVDNSPLHF. The whole variable domain, filled in from reference TRBV19 and TRBJ1-6, reads DGGITQSPKYLFRKEGQNVTLSCEQNLNHDAMYWYRQDPGQGLRLIYYSQIVNDFQKGDIAEGYSVSREKKESFPLTVTSAQKNPTAFYLCASSPRTGAVDNSPLHFGNGTRLTVT.

V and J are TRBV6-6 and TRBJ1-4; TRBD1 matches at 8 bases. From germline, CDR1 is MNHNY and CDR2 SVGAGI (reference sequence). Losses at the gene ends were 6 bases for V and 7 bases for J; bases not matched to a gene: 10. The CDR3 is made up of 15 amino acids. The CDR3 spells CASRASGGESEKLFF. In DNA form, the CDR3 reads TGTGCCAGCAGGGCATCAGGGGGCGAGTCTGAAAAACTGTTTTTT.

This rearrangement joins TRBV6-5 to TRBJ2-7; D is uncertain. This CDR3 region has 15 residues. Trimming left V 0 bases short and J 2 bases short, with 11 bases between. The germline V gene encodes CDR1 MNHEY and CDR2 SVGAGI. The CDR3 protein is CASSYSRSRTYEQYF. The CDR3 DNA reads TGTGCCAGCAGTTACTCGAGATCTAGAACCTACGAGCAGTACTTC.

V is TRBV10-3 and J is TRBJ2-5, with 8 bases matching TRBD2. This CDR3 is 13 amino acids long. Trimming took 6 bases from V and 5 from J; bases not matched to a gene: 5. Germline values: CDR1 ENHRY, CDR2 SYGVKD. The CDR3 region has the DNA TGTGCCATCAGCGGGAGGGCCGAGGAGACCCAGTACTTC. It codes for CAISGRAEETQYF.

This clone has just a few counts. The J gene is TRBJ1-2, the V gene TRBV28; D ambiguous. Trimming took off 4 bases at V and 5 bases at J, with 2 bases between the two ends. This CDR3 contains 10 residues. Germline lookup yields CDR1 MDHEN and CDR2 SYDVKM. CDR3 DNA: TGTGCCAGCAGTTCTTATGGCTACACCTTC. Protein product: CASSSYGYTF.

This rearrangement joins TRBV27 to TRBJ2-7, with a possible D match to TRBD1 (5 bases). With 4 bases removed from V and 3 bases from J, the gap between germline ends came to 10 bases. Germline CDR1 reads MNHEY; CDR2 reads SMNVEV (reference sequence). This CDR3 has 13 residues. This CDR3 is CASSSTVSYEQYF. CDR3 nucleotides: TGTGCCAGCAGTTCGACAGTCAGCTACGAGCAGTACTTC.

The chain combines TRBV28 with TRBJ2-7; 10 bases align to TRBD2. The germline V gene encodes CDR1 MDHEN and CDR2 SYDVKM. V lost 3 bases to trimming and J lost 5 bases; unmatched junction nucleotides: 7. This CDR3 contains 15 residues. This chain's CDR3 is CASSFQGLAKNEQYF. The DNA of the CDR3 is TGTGCCAGCAGTTTCCAGGGACTAGCGAAAAACGAGCAGTACTTC.

The chain uses TRBV7-9 and TRBJ2-2; 9 nucleotides align to TRBD2. CDR1 and CDR2 from the germline V gene are SEHNR and FQNEAQ (reference sequence). The CDR3 consists of 16 residues. V dropped 5 bases and J dropped 1; count of bases not matched to a gene: 5. CDR3 residues: CASSPRSGRNTGELFF. CDR3 DNA: TGTGCCAGCAGCCCACGTAGCGGGAGGAACACCGGGGAGCTGTTTTTT.

J is TRBJ2-7 and V is TRBV11-2, with 10 bases that match TRBD2. The CDR3 is made up of 15 amino acids. Per germline, CDR1 SGHAT and CDR2 FQNNGV. Trimming cost V 4 bases and J 4 bases; bases outside gene matches: 7. CDR3: CASSSSGSSRYEQYF. CDR3 in DNA: TGTGCCAGCAGCTCTAGCGGGAGCTCTCGGTACGAGCAGTACTTC.

V usage is TRBV19 and J usage is TRBJ2-7; D gene uncertain. The ends were cut back, 5 bases at V and 2 bases at J, with 16 bases in the middle. The CDR3 length is 15 residues. CDR1 is LNHDA and CDR2 is SQIVND in the germline V gene (reference sequence). Here the CDR3 DNA reads TGTGCCAGTAGTCCCCCCCCGGGTGGCCCCTACGAGCAGTACTTC. It encodes CASSPPPGGPYEQYF.

This chain links TRBV30 with TRBJ2-2; D unresolved. Trimming cost V 0 bases and J 3 bases, with 2 bases left between them. CDR1 and CDR2 (germline): GTSNPN, SVGIG (reference sequence). The CDR3 runs to 12 residues. DNA of the CDR3: TGTGCCTGGAGTGTCGACACCGGGGAGCTGTTTTTT. Translating gives CAWSVDTGELFF.

V and J are TRBV6-5 and TRBJ1-2, with TRBD1 matching 8 bases. CDR3 size: 15 residues. The germline gives CDR1 MNHEY, CDR2 SVGAGI. J was trimmed by 7 bases and V by 6 bases; bases with no gene match: 13. The CDR3 reads CASRHRTGQGRGYTF. The CDR3 DNA reads TGTGCCAGCAGACACCGAACCGGACAGGGCCGTGGCTACACCTTC.

V gene TRBV12-3 or TRBV12-4 combines with J gene TRBJ2-1; D gene uncertain. The CDR3 is 11 residues long. Trimming shortened V by 4 bases and J by 7 bases, and 5 bases separated the two germline ends. The chain's CDR3 is CASSSRNEQFF. DNA of the CDR3: TGTGCCAGCAGTTCTAGAAATGAGCAGTTCTTC.

V is TRBV27 and J is TRBJ1-1; the match to TRBD1 covers 7 bases. V lost 5 bases to trimming and J lost 10 bases; unmatched junction nucleotides: 10. The CDR3 extends over 13 amino acids. Germline CDR1 is MNHEY and CDR2 is SMNVEV (reference sequence). The CDR3 sequence is CASSTNRGLTAFF. CDR3 in DNA: TGTGCCAGCAGTACCAACAGGGGACTGACAGCTTTCTTT.

The rearrangement links TRBV6-5 to TRBJ2-2, with D tentatively TRBD1 (5 bases). Germline V CDR1 and CDR2: MNHEY, SVGAGI. Trimming pared 7 bases from V and 7 bases from J, leaving 10 bases between. The CDR3 runs 12 residues. The CDR3 sequence is CASTNRIGELFF. CDR3 DNA sequence: TGTGCCAGCACCAACAGGATCGGGGAGCTGTTTTTT.

This chain uses TRBV7-9 with TRBJ1-4, with 8 bases that match TRBD1. The CDR3 contains 15 residues. Germline loops: CDR1 SEHNR, CDR2 FQNEAQ (reference sequence). Unmatched junction bases numbered 1, after V lost 1 base and J lost 3 bases. DNA for the CDR3: TGTGCCAGCAGCTTAGAACAGGGGGCTAATGAAAAACTGTTTTTT. This sequence encodes CASSLEQGANEKLFF.

The gene calls are TRBV7-2 and TRBJ1-1; D is possibly TRBD1 (6 bases). Trimming took 3 bases from V and 4 from J, leaving 12 bases between them. This CDR3 region has 14 residues. The germline gives CDR1 SGHTA, CDR2 FQGNSA. This CDR3 reads CASSFRTGTTEAFF. CDR3 nucleotides: TGTGCCAGCAGCTTTAGAACAGGGACCACTGAAGCTTTCTTT.

The CDR3 DNA follows: TGCGCCAGCAACCGCGCCGTTTTTCTTACCGGGACTAGCGGGAGGGCCTTCATCGACAATGAGCAGTTCTTC. Translated: CASNRAVFLTGTSGRAFIDNEQFF. The V call is TRBV5-1, the J call TRBJ2-1, with 16 bases matching TRBD2. Germline assignment: CDR1 SGHRS and CDR2 YFSETQ. The CDR3 has 24 amino acids. The ends lost 6 bases at V and 5 bases at J; junction bases unmatched: 29.

This chain uses TRBV7-9 with TRBJ1-4, with 10 bases fitting TRBD1. This CDR3 spans 17 amino acids. CDR1 and CDR2 from the germline V gene are SEHNR and FQNEAQ (reference sequence). V shed 5 bases and J 3 bases; nucleotides not matched to a gene: 9. CDR3 DNA sequence: TGTGCCAGCAGCCATTTCCGGGACAGGGGATCTAATGAAAAACTGTTTTTT. This sequence encodes CASSHFRDRGSNEKLFF.

The chain uses TRBV7-2 and TRBJ2-5; 8 nucleotides match TRBD2. J gave up 3 bases and V 2 bases, and 5 bases lay outside the gene matches. Germline-derived CDR1 and CDR2 are SGHTA and FQGNSA. The CDR3 is 15 residues long. The CDR3 is CASSLSSLAEETQYF. The CDR3 DNA reads as TGTGCCAGCAGCTTATCATCACTAGCGGAAGAGACCCAGTACTTC.

V and J are TRBV5-6 and TRBJ2-5, with 7 bases that match TRBD1. The CDR3 consists of 17 residues. The V segment lost 3 bases and the J segment 2 bases; nucleotides outside the gene matches: 13. CDR1 is SGHDT and CDR2 is YYEEEE in the germline V gene. Written as DNA, the CDR3 is TGTGCCAGCAGCTGGGCTACGGGACAGAATCGTCAAGAGACCCAGTACTTC. It encodes CASSWATGQNRQETQYF.

V gene TRBV30 combines with J gene TRBJ1-4, with D possibly TRBD1 on 6 matching bases. This CDR3 comprises 15 residues. The germline V gene has CDR1 GTSNPN and CDR2 SVGIG (reference sequence). Trimming stripped 3 bases from V and 4 bases from J, with 15 bases between. The CDR3 region is CAWRRLGQLNEKLFF. The CDR3 DNA sequence: TGTGCCTGGAGGAGACTCGGACAGCTTAATGAAAAACTGTTTTTT.

The genes are TRBV19 and TRBJ2-2, with a weak D call TRBD1 (5 bases). The CDR3 sequence is 20 residues long. With 5 bases removed from V and 2 bases from J, the gap between germline ends came to 27 bases. Germline V gene sequence: CDR1 LNHDA, CDR2 SQIVND (reference sequence). The CDR3 nucleotides are TGTGCCAGTAGTCGAAGGTGGGGTGGATACAGGCCACCTAACACCGGGGAGCTGTTTTTT. Protein sequence: CASSRRWGGYRPPNTGELFF.

This clone was seen just once. The CDR3 coding sequence is TGTGCCAGCGGGACAGGACCGAATTCACCCCTCCACTTT. It codes for CASGTGPNSPLHF. This chain uses TRBV6-5 with TRBJ1-6, with 8 positions matching TRBD1. Germline lookup yields CDR1 MNHEY and CDR2 SVGAGI. The ends lost 8 bases at V and 7 bases at J; junction bases unmatched: 4. This CDR3 has 13 residues.